The present T cell receptor (beta chain) was sequenced within a study of blood T cell repertoires in COVID-19. Produced via immunoSEQ multiplex PCR; TCRdb's table is partial and in-frame only. The data contain roughly 520,000 clones, approximately 88% of them singletons. This CDR3 has 13 residues. The germline V gene encodes CDR1 MNHEY and CDR2 SVGAGI. V was trimmed by 4 bases and J by 3 bases, leaving 8 bases between them. This TCR came from a middle-aged woman who had recovered from COVID-19. The rearrangement links TRBV6-5 to TRBJ2-3; the D gene is possibly TRBD1 (5 bases). Sequencing was carried out using PBMCs or T cells enriched from blood (not recorded which). CDR3 in amino acids: CASSFQGTDTQYF. The CDR3 DNA reads TGTGCCAGCAGTTTCCAGGGAACAGATACGCAGTATTTT.